This T cell receptor (beta chain) was sequenced during a study of CD8 T cells in ankylosing spondylitis. Study-wide results and limits: Disease-associated clones were CD8+ and fairly uncommon in peripheral blood. Ankylosing spondylitis blood appeared to be characterized by a TCR beta motif of eight highly homologous variants.

This clonotype was detected a few times. Its antigen is undetermined. Using quantitative 5'-RACE with molecular barcodes, the authors made TCR beta libraries. TCRdb re-called the 5' RACE reads with MiXCR, one entry per CDR3 protein. The sample records approximately 200,000 distinct CDR3 sequences, 10% to 15% being singletons. This CDR3 has 16 residues. Trimming cost V 6 bases and J 5 bases, with 22 bases left between them. Germline-derived CDR1 and CDR2 are MNHNS and SASEGT. The specimen sequenced was blood, either unsorted or a sorted T cell fraction (not recorded which). The chain has TRBV6-1 and TRBJ2-5; perhaps TRBD2 as D (5 bases). The source is a female donor with ankylosing spondylitis or in good health (not recorded which). The chain's CDR3 is CASSVRDAASSETQYF. CDR3 bases: TGTGCCAGCAGCGTACGAGACGCCGCTAGCTCGGAGACCCAGTACTTC.